Listed below are T cell receptor beta chains from one sample, sequenced in a study of T cells in Graves' hyperthyroidism and ophthalmopathy. TCRdb re-derived calls from the multiplex PCR reads in MiXCR, one entry per CDR3 protein. This sample has roughly 170,000 distinct CDR3 sequences, with about 17% found just once. The sequencing sample was made of blood. The receptors were gathered from a woman between 50 and 59 years old with Graves' hyperthyroidism. Each CDR3 is given with its conserved first and last residue. A D gene is named only where the DNA matches it firmly. Only some rows state a clone size, as once, few, many or a class for expanded clones.

CDR3 DNA	CDR3 protein	clone size	V gene	J gene	D gene
TGCAGTGCTACCGGCCTCACTGAAGCTTTCTTT	CSATGLTEAFF	-	TRBV20-1	TRBJ1-1	-
TGCAGTGCTGGGGGGATTAATGAAAAACTGTTTTTT	CSAGGINEKLFF	many	TRBV20-1	TRBJ1-4	-
TGCGCCAGCAGCCAGGGACTAGCGGGGGGGTACAATGAGCAGTTCTTC	CASSQGLAGGYNEQFF	-	TRBV4-1	TRBJ2-1	TRBD2
TGTGCCAGCAGTCAAACAGGGGGCGCGTACCAAGAGACCCAGTACTTC	CASSQTGGAYQETQYF	-	TRBV28	TRBJ2-5	TRBD1
TGTGCCAGCAGCTTCAGACTAGCGGGGGGGTTGGGTGATACGCAGTATTTT	CASSFRLAGGLGDTQYF	many	TRBV9	TRBJ2-3	TRBD2
TGCAGTGCTAGAGGTACTGGCAATCAGCCCCAGCATTTT	CSARGTGNQPQHF	many	TRBV20-1	TRBJ1-5	-
TGTGCCAGCAGTCTAGCGGGGGGGCTTAGCGGGGAGCTGTTTTTT	CASSLAGGLSGELFF	many	TRBV6-1	TRBJ2-2	TRBD2
TGTGCCAGCGGGCCGTTACAGGGGGCCTCTAGTGAAGCTTTCTTT	CASGPLQGASSEAFF	many	TRBV6-1	TRBJ1-1	TRBD1
TGTGCCAGCAGCGCCCTCAACTATGGCTACACCTTC	CASSALNYGYTF	many	TRBV6-1	TRBJ1-2	-
TGCGCCAGCAGCTACGGACTAGCCTACGAGCAGTACTTC	CASSYGLAYEQYF	few	TRBV5-1	TRBJ2-7	TRBD2
TGTGCCACCAGCAGAGATCGGGGGATCCTTTGGGCCTATGGCTACACCTTC	CATSRDRGILWAYGYTF	many	TRBV15	TRBJ1-2	-
TGCAGTGCTAAGGGACAGTCGAGCTCCTACGAGCAGTACTTC	CSAKGQSSSYEQYF	-	TRBV20-1	TRBJ2-7	TRBD1
TGCGCCAGCAGCCAAGGGACAGGGAACGAGCAGTACTTC	CASSQGTGNEQYF	-	TRBV4-1	TRBJ2-7	TRBD1
TGTGCCAGCTCACCCCTCAGGACAGGGGCAACAGATACGCAGTATTTT	CASSPLRTGATDTQYF	many	TRBV18	TRBJ2-3	TRBD1
TGCGCCAGCAGCTTGGCCGGGCGTGGTCCTAACACCGGGGAGCTGTTTTTT	CASSLAGRGPNTGELFF	many	TRBV5-1	TRBJ2-2	-
TGTGCCAGCAGTCTCGGATCTAGCGGGGGGTGGACAGATACGCAGTATTTT	CASSLGSSGGWTDTQYF	many	TRBV6-2/TRBV6-3	TRBJ2-3	TRBD2
TGTGCCAGCAGCGCAATACTAGCGGAAGACTACGAGCAGTACTTC	CASSAILAEDYEQYF	-	TRBV7-9	TRBJ2-7	TRBD2
TGTGCCAGCACCACAGGGATACCGACCGAGGAGCTGTTTTTT	CASTTGIPTEELFF	many	TRBV7-2	TRBJ2-2	-
TGTGCCAGCAGCTACAGCATGGGGGGCAATCAGCCCCAGCATTTT	CASSYSMGGNQPQHF	-	TRBV12-3/TRBV12-4	TRBJ1-5	-
TGTGCTAGCAGCCCCTTGGGACAGACCACCGGGGAGCTGTTTTTT	CASSPLGQTTGELFF	many	TRBV7-7	TRBJ2-2	TRBD1
TGTGCCAGCAGCCCGCAGAGATCTTACGAGCAGTACTTC	CASSPQRSYEQYF	many	TRBV3-1	TRBJ2-7	-
TGCAGCGAGACAGGGTTAGGGAAGACCCAGTACTTC	CSETGLGKTQYF	many	TRBV29-1	TRBJ2-5	TRBD1
TGTGCCAGCAGTTTGAGTGACGACCAAGAGACCCAGTACTTC	CASSLSDDQETQYF	many	TRBV12-3/TRBV12-4	TRBJ2-5	-
TGTGCCAGCAGCGTCTCGGGACAGCAAGAGACCCAGTACTTC	CASSVSGQQETQYF	-	TRBV9	TRBJ2-5	TRBD1
TGCAGTGCTAGAGTGGCCGCTGGTTACGAGCAGTACTTC	CSARVAAGYEQYF	many	TRBV20-1	TRBJ2-7	-
TGCGCCAGCAGCTTGTACGGTACTGAAGCTTTCTTT	CASSLYGTEAFF	many	TRBV5-1	TRBJ1-1	-
TGTGCCAGCCGGTCGGAACGATTGGGGTTGGGCTATGGCTACACCTTC	CASRSERLGLGYGYTF	many	TRBV2	TRBJ1-2	-
TGTGCCAGCAGCCAAGCGGGACAGGCGAGACAAGAGACCCAGTACTTC	CASSQAGQARQETQYF	many	TRBV4-2	TRBJ2-5	TRBD1
TGTGCCAGCAGCCAAGGTGACTATGGCTACACCTTC	CASSQGDYGYTF	many	TRBV3-1	TRBJ1-2	-
TGTGCCAGCAGTCAAACCTGGAAAGACGGTGAGCAGTTCTTC	CASSQTWKDGEQFF	many	TRBV6-1	TRBJ2-1	-
TGTGCCAGCAGTCTAAACGACAGAGAATATGGCTACACCTTC	CASSLNDREYGYTF	-	TRBV12-3/TRBV12-4	TRBJ1-2	-
TGTGCCAGCAGCCCCCAGGACGGGGGGGACCTCTATGGCTACACCTTC	CASSPQDGGDLYGYTF	few	TRBV7-8	TRBJ1-2	-
TGTGCCAGCACCATCAGCGGGATCGTAAACAATGAGCAGTTCTTC	CASTISGIVNNEQFF	-	TRBV12-3/TRBV12-4	TRBJ2-1	TRBD2
TGCAGCGTGGCGAGGGGCTACGAGCAGTACTTC	CSVARGYEQYF	many	TRBV29-1	TRBJ2-7	-
TGCAGTGCTAGAGATCGGACAGTTTACAATGAGCAGTTCTTC	CSARDRTVYNEQFF	few	TRBV20-1	TRBJ2-1	-
TGTGCCAGCAATAGGGATATTGAGGGCTACACCTTC	CASNRDIEGYTF	many	TRBV2	TRBJ1-2	-
TGTGCCAGCAGCTCCATCCTCTCGCGGGGGGGCCGAGAGACCCAGTACTTC	CASSSILSRGGRETQYF	many	TRBV11-2	TRBJ2-5	TRBD2
TGCGCCAGCAGCTTGTATCAGGGAGACAACTATGGCTACACCTTC	CASSLYQGDNYGYTF	many	TRBV5-1	TRBJ1-2	-
TGTGCCAGCAGTTACGGGGCAAAATCCACAGATACGCAGTATTTT	CASSYGAKSTDTQYF	many	TRBV6-5	TRBJ2-3	-
TGTGCCAGCAGCTTAACAGGACCTAATGAAAAACTGTTTTTT	CASSLTGPNEKLFF	many	TRBV7-2	TRBJ1-4	-
TGTGCCAGACCGGGACTAGCAGGCCATGAGCAGTTCTTC	CARPGLAGHEQFF	many	TRBV28	TRBJ2-1	TRBD2
TGTGCCAGCAGCCAAGATTGGGGCAGAACCCAACTTGAAGCTTTCTTT	CASSQDWGRTQLEAFF	many	TRBV14	TRBJ1-1	-
TGTGCCAGCAGCCCCCCGTATCAGCCCCAGCATTTT	CASSPPYQPQHF	many	TRBV16	TRBJ1-5	-
TGTGCCAGCAGCTCGGGACTAGATCACAACAATGAGCAGTTCTTC	CASSSGLDHNNEQFF	many	TRBV13	TRBJ2-1	TRBD2
TGCGCCAGCAGCTTGGAGGCCGGACTATCATACAATGAGCAGTTCTTC	CASSLEAGLSYNEQFF	many	TRBV5-1	TRBJ2-1	-
TGTGCCAGCAGCACTAGGGTCTCCGTGGGGGCTTTCTTT	CASSTRVSVGAFF	many	TRBV7-9	TRBJ1-1	-
TGTGCCAGTAGGGGACATCCCGGGGCCATGGTTTTTGTCTACACCTTC	CASRGHPGAMVFVYTF	many	TRBV19	TRBJ1-2	-
TGCGCCAGCAGCCAAGGGGGTAGCTTCACAGATACGCAGTATTTT	CASSQGGSFTDTQYF	-	TRBV4-3	TRBJ2-3	-
TGCGCCAGCAGCCCGAGGGCTAGCGGGGGCTACACAGATACGCAGTATTTT	CASSPRASGGYTDTQYF	many	TRBV4-3	TRBJ2-3	TRBD2
TGTGCCAGCAGCAAGCAAGGGTCTGGGGCCAACGTCCTGACTTTC	CASSKQGSGANVLTF	many	TRBV9	TRBJ2-6	-
TGTGCCAGCAGCGAGATGCAGGATTGGGTGAACACTGAAGCTTTCTTT	CASSEMQDWVNTEAFF	many	TRBV7-9	TRBJ1-1	-
TGTGCTAGTGGTCCCCCCGGGTCTTCCTACAATGAGCAGTTCTTC	CASGPPGSSYNEQFF	-	TRBV12-5	TRBJ2-1	-